This T cell receptor (beta chain) was retrieved from a study of cytomegalovirus exposure and HLA in healthy donors. Researchers ran the PCR with 60 Vbeta and 13 Jbeta primers. The assay was immunoSEQ multiplex PCR, and TCRdb's table has in-frame clones only and misses some. The table includes over 50,000 clones, about four fifths detected once. Per germline, CDR1 SQVTM and CDR2 ANQGSEA. The V end was cut by 4 bases, the J end by 4 bases, with 20 bases between. This CDR3 is 16 amino acids long. Comment on this clone: Its antigen is undetermined.

Study-wide findings and caveats: A missense variant in DCLRE1C was later tied to TCR beta V- and J-gene trimming. The later analysis indicated that the majority of CMV-associated TCR beta chains appeared HLA-restricted. There were some public TCRs occurring in many donors, but most TCR sequences were rare.

The chain employs TRBV29-1 and TRBJ2-1; weak D call: TRBD1 (5 bases). The receptor was derived from a middle-aged man in good health and CMV-seronegative. What was sequenced was PBMCs. The CDR3, as DNA: TGCAGCGTTGGGGGCTTCGGTGCCTCTATTTACAATGAGCAGTTCTTC. Its protein is CSVGGFGASIYNEQFF.